A selection of T cell receptor beta chains follows, all from one sample in a study of spatial heterogeneity in lung cancer. MiXCR, applied by TCRdb to the 5' RACE reads, yields one record per CDR3 protein. The sample shows 30,000 to 45,000 distinct CDR3 sequences, 3.1% of them seen only once. The input for sequencing was normal lung tissue next to the tumor, taken at surgery. These receptors came from a male donor with early-stage non-small cell lung cancer. Both conserved end residues are part of each CDR3. The D gene is left open where the match is weak. Some rows have no size entry. The others give once, few or many, or a class for an expanded clone.

v_gene,d_gene,abundance,j_gene,CDR3nt,CDR3aa
TRBV29-1,TRBD2,-,TRBJ2-1,TGCAGCGCGTCGACTAGCGGGGCCAATGAGCAGTTCTTC,CSASTSGANEQFF
TRBV28,-,few,TRBJ1-2,TGTGCCAGCAGCACCAGACAAAGTCGTCGCTATGGCTACACCTTC,CASSTRQSRRYGYTF
TRBV5-6,TRBD1,many,TRBJ2-3,TGTGCCAGCAGATGGGACAGCGGATCGCCCACAGATACGCAGTATTTT,CASRWDSGSPTDTQYF
TRBV25-1,-,many,TRBJ1-6,TGTGCCAGCAGTGGAGGTGGGGAGTTTACCCTCCACTTT,CASSGGGEFTLHF
TRBV20-1,-,many,TRBJ2-3,TGCAGTGCCGGCCGGGATACGCAGTATTTT,CSAGRDTQYF
TRBV6-6,TRBD1,many,TRBJ1-1,TGTGCCAGCAGTCAAGCACCGGGACAGGGGAACACTGAAGCTTTCTTT,CASSQAPGQGNTEAFF
TRBV7-2,TRBD1,few,TRBJ2-2,TGTGCCAGCAACCCGACAGGGGCTAACACCGGGGAGCTGTTTTTT,CASNPTGANTGELFF
TRBV18,-,many,TRBJ2-3,TGTGCCAGCTCACCAATGTGGCAGTCAAATACGCAGTATTTT,CASSPMWQSNTQYF
TRBV6-1,TRBD2,many,TRBJ2-1,TGTGCCAGCAGGGAAGGACTAGCGGGAGGACATGAGCAGTTCTTC,CASREGLAGGHEQFF
TRBV27,-,many,TRBJ1-2,TGTGCCAGCAGTTTATCGATGGGATTTCGACTAAACTATGGCTACACCTTC,CASSLSMGFRLNYGYTF
TRBV9,TRBD1,many,TRBJ2-3,TGTGCCAGCAGCCCCCGGACAGGTTCAGATACGCAGTATTTT,CASSPRTGSDTQYF
TRBV7-3,-,many,TRBJ2-5,TGTGCCAGCAGCTTAAAGGGCTCAGAGACCCAGTACTTC,CASSLKGSETQYF
TRBV7-6,TRBD2,many,TRBJ2-7,TGTGCCAGCAGCGTCGGACTAGCGGTAATCTACGAGCAGTACTTC,CASSVGLAVIYEQYF
TRBV6-6,-,many,TRBJ1-6,TGTGCCAGCAGTCCTTCCCAACCACCCCTCCACTTT,CASSPSQPPLHF
TRBV18,TRBD2,-,TRBJ2-5,TGTGCCAGCTCACCCCCCCTAGCGGGGACCGGGACCCAGTACTTC,CASSPPLAGTGTQYF
TRBV28,-,many,TRBJ2-1,TGTGCCAGCAGTTACCGCCCGGATGAGCAGTTCTTC,CASSYRPDEQFF
TRBV6-6,-,many,TRBJ1-6,TGTGCCAGCAGTTACGGAGACAGAAGTCCACCCCTCCACTTT,CASSYGDRSPPLHF
TRBV5-1,-,many,TRBJ2-1,TGCGCCAGCAGCTTGCGCACCGGAGGGGTTGAAGTGCAGTTCTTC,CASSLRTGGVEVQFF
TRBV29-1,TRBD1,many,TRBJ2-7,TGCAGCGTAGGACAGGGTATCCTCTACGAGCAGTACTTC,CSVGQGILYEQYF
TRBV27,-,many,TRBJ2-5,TGTGCCAGCAGAAAAGCAGCCCAAGAGACCCAGTACTTC,CASRKAAQETQYF
TRBV3-1,-,many,TRBJ2-7,TGTGCCAGCAGCCAAGCGGGGTACGAGCAGTACTTC,CASSQAGYEQYF
TRBV25-1,TRBD1,many,TRBJ2-7,TGTGCCAGACCGGACAGGAGCTCCTACGAGCAGTACTTC,CARPDRSSYEQYF
TRBV11-2,-,many,TRBJ2-7,TGTGCCAGCAGCTCAGAGAACGGCGAGCAGTACTTC,CASSSENGEQYF
TRBV27,TRBD1,many,TRBJ1-5,TGTGCCAGCAGTTTACGACAGGGAACTAATCAGCCCCAGCATTTT,CASSLRQGTNQPQHF
TRBV6-1,TRBD1,few,TRBJ2-3,TGTGCCACCTATAAGGGGACAGCAGATACGCAGTATTTT,CATYKGTADTQYF
TRBV7-8,-,many,TRBJ1-5,TGTGCCAGCAGCTTAGACAGGAATCAGCCCCAGCATTTT,CASSLDRNQPQHF
TRBV6-2/TRBV6-3,TRBD2,many,TRBJ2-3,TGTGCCAGCAGTCCGCAGCGGGGATGGGCAGATACGCAGTATTTT,CASSPQRGWADTQYF
TRBV20-1,-,many,TRBJ2-7,TGCAGTGCTAATGTCTGGGACGAGCAGTACTTC,CSANVWDEQYF
TRBV2,TRBD2,-,TRBJ2-3,TGTGCCAGCAAAAGCGGGGGCCAAGGTACGCAGTATTTT,CASKSGGQGTQYF
TRBV6-5,TRBD2,many,TRBJ2-7,TGTGCCAGCAGTCCAGCGGGGGTTGGTAGGACCTACGAGCAGTACTTC,CASSPAGVGRTYEQYF
TRBV7-6,-,many,TRBJ2-3,TGTGCCAGCAGCTTAAACCCACCGGGACCCATGACAGATACGCAGTATTTT,CASSLNPPGPMTDTQYF
TRBV7-2,TRBD2,many,TRBJ2-4,TGTGCCAGCGCGGGGGGGGAAGCCAAAAACATTCAGTACTTC,CASAGGEAKNIQYF
TRBV12-5,-,many,TRBJ1-6,TGTGCTAGTGCCAAAGAACCCTCCGGTTCACCCCTCCACTTT,CASAKEPSGSPLHF
TRBV20-1,-,-,TRBJ1-3,TGCAGTGCCACATTTGGTAGGGGAAACACCATATATTTT,CSATFGRGNTIYF
TRBV5-1,-,many,TRBJ2-2,TGCGCCAGCAGCTTGGAACAACCCACCGGGGAGCTGTTTTTT,CASSLEQPTGELFF
TRBV6-5,-,-,TRBJ2-3,TGTGCCAGCAGTTACTCGAATATGGACCTCACAGATACGCAGTATTTT,CASSYSNMDLTDTQYF
TRBV20-1,-,many,TRBJ2-3,TGCAGTGCTAGAGAAGCGGGCGGGGCCCCCACAGATACGCAGTATTTT,CSAREAGGAPTDTQYF
TRBV3-1,TRBD2,many,TRBJ2-1,TGTGCCAGCAGCTTCGGACTAGCTGCACGAATTGGGGAGCAGTTCTTC,CASSFGLAARIGEQFF
TRBV14,TRBD2,many,TRBJ2-2,TGTGCCAGCAGCCAAGCTAGCGGGAGGGCCCCCGGGGAGCTGTTTTTT,CASSQASGRAPGELFF
TRBV5-1,-,many,TRBJ2-7,TGCGCCAGCAGCAACGAATACGAGCAGTACTTC,CASSNEYEQYF
TRBV6-1,-,many,TRBJ2-1,TGTGCCACCTTGACGGACGGAAGATACAATGAGCAGTTCTTC,CATLTDGRYNEQFF
TRBV7-8,-,many,TRBJ2-3,TGTGCCAGCAGCCCCGGCACAGATACGCAGTATTTT,CASSPGTDTQYF
TRBV27,TRBD2,many,TRBJ2-2,TGTGCCAGCAGTTTTTTGGGACTAAGGATCCCCGGGGAGCTGTTTTTT,CASSFLGLRIPGELFF
TRBV5-1,-,many,TRBJ2-3,TGCGCCAGCAGCGAGGTCCAGGGTAGAGATACGCAGTATTTT,CASSEVQGRDTQYF
TRBV29-1,-,many,TRBJ2-5,TGCAGCGTTTGGGAATCAGCGCGAGAGACCCAGTACTTC,CSVWESARETQYF
TRBV27,-,many,TRBJ2-2,TGTGCCAGCGGTAGGACAGTGAACACCGGGGAGCTGTTTTTT,CASGRTVNTGELFF
TRBV2,-,many,TRBJ2-5,TGTGCCAGCAGAGTCAACAGGGCTGAGACCCAGTACTTC,CASRVNRAETQYF
TRBV14,-,many,TRBJ1-1,TGTGCCAGCAGCCAAGACCTAGGGGTATGGACTGAAGCTTTCTTT,CASSQDLGVWTEAFF
TRBV5-1,-,many,TRBJ2-5,TGCGCCAGCAGCTCGATGGGGACGGACCAAGAGACCCAGTACTTC,CASSSMGTDQETQYF
TRBV28,-,many,TRBJ1-5,TGTGCCAGCACCCTAAACGAGGGCGGTCAGCCCCAGCATTTT,CASTLNEGGQPQHF
TRBV4-1,-,-,TRBJ2-7,TGCGCCAGCAGCCAAGAGGGGGGATCAGCATACGAGCAGTACTTC,CASSQEGGSAYEQYF
TRBV28,-,many,TRBJ1-5,TGTGCCAGCTCTTTAGTTAGGGATAGCAATCAGCCCCAGCATTTT,CASSLVRDSNQPQHF
TRBV28,TRBD2,many,TRBJ2-7,TGTGCCAGCAGGGGGACTAGAGGCTACGAGCAGTACTTC,CASRGTRGYEQYF
TRBV28,-,many,TRBJ2-7,TGTGCCAGCAGTTTAAAGCGGAACCGTTCCTACGAGCAGTACTTC,CASSLKRNRSYEQYF
TRBV20-1,TRBD1,few,TRBJ2-5,TGCAGTGTGCCGGGACAGGGGTTACAAGAGACCCAGTACTTC,CSVPGQGLQETQYF
TRBV6-6,-,many,TRBJ1-5,TGTGCCAGCAGTTCCTATCATAGCAATCAGCCCCAGCATTTT,CASSSYHSNQPQHF
TRBV14,TRBD1,many,TRBJ2-4,TGTGCCAGCAGCCGGGACAGCCTAGCCAAAAACATTCAGTACTTC,CASSRDSLAKNIQYF
TRBV30,-,-,TRBJ2-7,TGTGCCTGGAGTGATAGACCTTACGAGCAGTACTTC,CAWSDRPYEQYF
TRBV12-3/TRBV12-4,TRBD2,many,TRBJ2-3,TGTGCCAGCCATAGGGCGGGGGGATTGGATACGCAGTATTTT,CASHRAGGLDTQYF
TRBV10-3,-,many,TRBJ2-3,TGTGCCATCAGTGGGCCTCGGGGTGGCGGAGGAAATACGCAGTATTTT,CAISGPRGGGGNTQYF